A single T cell receptor beta chain is shown here with its context. Its antigen is undetermined. The data stem from a study of OX40 agonist ivuxolimab in advanced cancers. This CDR3 has 15 amino acids. CDR1 is SGHDN and CDR2 is FVKESK in the germline V gene. With V trimmed by 8 bases and J by 0 bases, 3 bases remained unmatched. Produced via immunoSEQ multiplex PCR; TCRdb's table is partial and in-frame only. The sample includes over 55,000 clones, about 86% of them seen just once. Study findings and constraints: In the expanded peripheral T cells, antigen specificity was never determined.

This chain uses TRBV14 with TRBJ2-1; 11 bases are shared with TRBD2. Specimen: CD4+ or CD8+ T cells sorted from blood, collected in a trial of the OX40 agonist ivuxolimab. This clonotype was obtained from an adult with an advanced solid tumor such as melanoma, head and neck, liver or kidney cancer. The CDR3 spells CASRTSGSSYNEQFF. The CDR3 bases are TGTGCCAGCCGCACTAGCGGGAGCTCCTACAATGAGCAGTTCTTC.